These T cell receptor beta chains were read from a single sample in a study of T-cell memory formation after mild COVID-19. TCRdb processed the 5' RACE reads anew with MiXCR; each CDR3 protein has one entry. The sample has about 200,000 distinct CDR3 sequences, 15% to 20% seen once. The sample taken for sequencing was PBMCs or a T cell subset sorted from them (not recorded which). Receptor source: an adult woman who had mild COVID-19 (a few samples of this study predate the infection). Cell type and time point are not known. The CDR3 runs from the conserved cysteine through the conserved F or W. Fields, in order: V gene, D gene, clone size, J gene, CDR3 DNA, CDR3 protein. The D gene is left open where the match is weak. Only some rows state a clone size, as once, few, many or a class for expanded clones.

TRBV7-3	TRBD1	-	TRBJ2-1	TGTGCCAGCACCGTGAGACAGGGGGGTGAGCAGTTCTTC	CASTVRQGGEQFF
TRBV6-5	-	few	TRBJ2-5	TGTGCCAGCAGTTCCCACAGGGAGACCCAGTACTTC	CASSSHRETQYF
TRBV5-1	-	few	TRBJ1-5	TGCGCCAGCAGCTTAGGAGCCCATCAGCCCCAGCATTTT	CASSLGAHQPQHF
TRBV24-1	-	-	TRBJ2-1	TGTGCCACCAGTGCTTTTTCGTCTGAGCAGTTCTTC	CATSAFSSEQFF
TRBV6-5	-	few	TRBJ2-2	TGTGCCAGCCAGGGGAACACCGGGGAGCTGTTTTTT	CASQGNTGELFF
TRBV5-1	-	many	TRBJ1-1	TGCGCCAGCAGCTACCCCAGGACAGAAAACACTGAAGCTTTCTTT	CASSYPRTENTEAFF
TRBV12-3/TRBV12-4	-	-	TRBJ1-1	TGTGCCAGCGGACAGATGAACACTGAAGCTTTCTTT	CASGQMNTEAFF
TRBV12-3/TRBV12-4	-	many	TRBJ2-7	TGTGCCAGCAGTGTCCACAGGGAGTACTACGAGCAGTACTTC	CASSVHREYYEQYF
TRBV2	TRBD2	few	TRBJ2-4	TGTGCCAGCAGTACCGGGACTATAGCCAAAAACATTCAGTACTTC	CASSTGTIAKNIQYF
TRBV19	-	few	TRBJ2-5	TGTGCCAGTAGACGGGGGAGGAACCAAGAGACCCAGTACTTC	CASRRGRNQETQYF
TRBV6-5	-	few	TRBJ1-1	TGTGCCAGCAGTTACCCTACTGAGGGAGGAACTGAAGCTTTCTTT	CASSYPTEGGTEAFF